The 12 T cell receptor beta chains below were found in one sample sequenced in a study of cytomegalovirus exposure and HLA in healthy donors. Primers: 60 Vbeta forward and 13 Jbeta reverse. Libraries were prepared by immunoSEQ multiplex PCR; TCRdb keeps only in-frame clonotypes and omits some of them. The table lists 90,000 to 140,000 clones, nearly 15% of them singletons. Material for sequencing was PBMCs. Receptors originate from a female donor in good health and CMV-seronegative.

V is TRBV5-6 and J is TRBJ1-5; maybe TRBD1 (6 bases). The length of the CDR3 is 15 residues. V was trimmed by 5 bases and J by 0 bases, leaving 12 bases between them. Germline V CDR1 and CDR2: SGHDT, YYEEEE. The CDR3 here is CASSQTGYSNQPQHF. DNA of the CDR3: TGTGCCAGCAGTCAGACAGGATATAGCAATCAGCCCCAGCATTTT.

This clone was seen only a few times. The V and J genes are TRBV13 and TRBJ1-2; D remains unclear. The V and J ends lost 5 bases and 6 bases respectively, with 13 bases between them. The CDR3 covers 13 residues. Germline CDR1 PRHDT, CDR2 FYEKMQ (reference sequence). The CDR3 sequence is CASSPFGWNGYTF. Written as DNA, the CDR3 is TGTGCCAGCAGCCCTTTCGGGTGGAATGGCTACACCTTC.

The rearrangement links TRBV29-1 to TRBJ2-3; possible D gene TRBD1, 5 bases. This CDR3 has 14 residues. Trimming shortened V by 8 bases and J by 3 bases, and 18 bases separated the two germline ends. CDR1 and CDR2 from the germline V gene are SQVTM and ANQGSEA. In DNA form, the CDR3 reads TGCAGCCTCGGGCAGGGTTCGGAGACAGATACGCAGTATTTT. This sequence encodes CSLGQGSETDTQYF.

In this sample, this clone turned up a few times. The rearrangement uses TRBV29-1 and TRBJ2-1; TRBD1 agrees at 12 bases. V gave up 6 bases and J gave up 4 bases; unmatched junction bases: 1. The CDR3 runs to 13 residues. Looked up from germline, CDR1 is SQVTM and CDR2 is ANQGSEA. CDR3 region: CSVGQGAYNEQFF. The CDR3, as DNA: TGCAGCGTGGGACAGGGGGCGTACAATGAGCAGTTCTTC.

In its sample, this clone was seen a few times. This chain connects TRBV7-8 to TRBJ2-7; 9 bases line up with TRBD1. Germline CDR1 reads SGHVS; CDR2 reads FQNEAQ. The CDR3 totals 15 residues. With 1 base clipped from V and 5 bases from J, the junction kept 6 bases outside the gene matches. CDR3 sequence (DNA): TGTGCCAGCAGCTTAGTAGGACAGGGGTCCAACGAGCAGTACTTC. Amino acid sequence: CASSLVGQGSNEQYF.

The chain combines TRBV6-5 with TRBJ2-5, with 8 bases lining up with TRBD1. CDR3 length equals 15 residues. Germline values: CDR1 MNHEY, CDR2 SVGAGI. V shed 5 bases, J shed 2 bases, and the junction held 7 bases outside the gene matches. The CDR3 bases are TGTGCCAGCAGTCGCGGACAGGGTCTACAAGAGACCCAGTACTTC. This codes for CASSRGQGLQETQYF.

This chain uses TRBV5-4 with TRBJ2-1; TRBD2 matches at 13 bases. This CDR3 contains 16 residues. Germline values: CDR1 SGHNT, CDR2 YYREEE (reference sequence). The junction had 4 bases not matched to a gene; V was cut back by 0 bases and J by 7 bases. CDR3 sequence: CASSLGLAGGENEQFF. DNA of the CDR3: TGTGCCAGCAGCTTGGGACTAGCGGGAGGAGAGAATGAGCAGTTCTTC.

This clone was counted a few times. This chain joins TRBV6-5 and TRBJ2-5; 8 bases fit TRBD1. The CDR3 runs 15 residues. Per the germline V gene, CDR1 is MNHEY and CDR2 is SVGAGI. V lost 1 base, J lost 5 bases, and 6 bases stayed unmatched. The chain's CDR3 is CASSYYQGALETQYF. CDR3 sequence (DNA): TGTGCCAGCAGTTACTACCAGGGGGCGCTTGAGACCCAGTACTTC.

This clone was observed a handful of times. J is TRBJ2-1 and V is TRBV28, with TRBD1 matching over 8 bases. The CDR3 spans 14 residues. The V gene's germline CDR1 is MDHEN and CDR2 SYDVKM. J lost 7 bases, V lost 3 bases, and 5 bases had no gene match. CDR3 in DNA: TGTGCCAGCAGTTTGTCCAGGGGGCAGAATGAGCAGTTCTTC. The encoded protein is CASSLSRGQNEQFF.

This clone has only a few counts. The chain combines TRBV6-5 with TRBJ1-2, with TRBD1 matching over 7 bases. Trimming cost V 6 bases and J 3 bases; bases outside gene matches: 7. The CDR3 consists of 14 residues. Germline assignment: CDR1 MNHEY and CDR2 SVGAGI. CDR3 nucleotide sequence: TGTGCCAGCAGAGCAGGGGGAACTTACTATGGCTACACCTTC. Its protein product is CASRAGGTYYGYTF.

This clone has a handful of counts. The chain combines TRBV4-3 with TRBJ2-2; D may be TRBD2 (7 bases). This CDR3 region has 17 residues. V dropped 2 bases and J dropped 6 bases, with 19 bases sitting between them. In germline, CDR1 is LGHNA, CDR2 YSLEER. The CDR3 is CASSQYLLTGGPGELFF. The CDR3 nucleotides read TGCGCCAGCAGCCAATACCTGCTGACGGGGGGCCCCGGGGAGCTGTTTTTT.

This clone was observed a handful of times. The V call is TRBV6-1, the J call TRBJ1-1; 7 positions agree with TRBD1. The CDR3 spans 13 residues. Trimming at V came to 11 bases and at J to 0 bases, leaving 6 bases not matched to a gene. CDR1 and CDR2 (germline): MNHNS, SASEGT. CDR3 loop: CAYRTGLNTEAFF. The CDR3 DNA follows: TGTGCCTACCGGACAGGATTGAACACTGAAGCTTTCTTT.